This T cell receptor beta chain was observed in a study of T cell changes during pregnancy in multiple sclerosis. In germline, CDR1 is MDHEN, CDR2 SYDVKM. The CDR3 covers 11 residues. With 10 bases removed from V and 4 bases from J, the gap between germline ends came to 11 bases. Some clones are missing from TCRdb's copy, which holds only in-frame ones; the method was immunoSEQ multiplex PCR. Here the sample spans around 70,000 clones, approximately 92% being singletons. The genes are TRBV28 and TRBJ2-7; D remains unclear. The source was peripheral blood, collected before pregnancy. The receptor was isolated from a female donor with multiple sclerosis, enrolled in a pregnancy study. The CDR3 DNA is TGTGCCACCCTCGAGTCATACGAGCAGTACTTC. Its translation is CATLESYEQYF.